Listed here are 12 T cell receptor beta chains from one sample, sequenced in a study of blood T cell repertoires in COVID-19. Here immunoSEQ multiplex PCR was the method, and the copy in TCRdb shows in-frame clones only, minus some. The table has more than 200,000 clones, almost 90% seen once. Sequencing was performed on peripheral blood. The receptors stem from an older man with acute or convalescent COVID-19.

V gene TRBV19 combines with J gene TRBJ1-2, with 8 bases fitting TRBD1. The V gene's germline CDR1 is LNHDA and CDR2 SQIVND (reference sequence). The CDR3 contains 13 residues. V lost 7 bases to trimming and J lost 2 bases; unmatched junction nucleotides: 3. CDR3 region: CASIRQGNYGYTF. The DNA for the CDR3 is TGTGCCAGTATACGACAGGGGAACTATGGCTACACCTTC.

This clone was recorded once. This chain uses TRBV15 with TRBJ1-4; no definite D call. The CDR3 is 15 residues long. The V end lost 0 bases, the J end lost 8 bases, and 13 bases lay between the germline ends. Germline CDR1 is LNHNV and CDR2 is YYDKDF (reference sequence). The CDR3 nucleotides are TGTGCCACCAGCAGAGACCAGGCTCAGAACGAAAAACTGTTTTTT. Protein: CATSRDQAQNEKLFF.

The chain has TRBV4-3 and TRBJ2-7, with a possible D match to TRBD2 (5 bases). V lost 4 bases to trimming and J lost 7 bases, with 11 bases between them. Germline lookup yields CDR1 LGHNA and CDR2 YSLEER. This CDR3 has 12 residues. For the CDR3, the DNA is TGCGCCAGCAGCCGCCTGCCGGGGGAGCAGTACTTC. It yields the protein CASSRLPGEQYF.

V and J are TRBV19 and TRBJ1-2; TRBD1 might be the D (5 bases). Germline V CDR1 and CDR2: LNHDA, SQIVND (reference sequence). This CDR3 has 14 residues. Trimming removed 6 bases from V and 1 base from J, with 12 bases in between. The CDR3 DNA reads TGTGCCAGTAGCCGACAGCTTGATAACTATGGCTACACCTTC. This sequence encodes CASSRQLDNYGYTF.

The J gene is TRBJ1-2, the V gene TRBV6-5; the D is unclear. V lost 6 bases, J lost 0 bases, and 11 bases lay in between. Germline values: CDR1 MNHEY, CDR2 SVGAGI. This CDR3 region has 14 residues. The DNA for the CDR3 is TGTGCCAGCAGAACGGCGGTGGCTAACTATGGCTACACCTTC. Translating gives CASRTAVANYGYTF.

CDR3 DNA sequence: TGTGCCAGCAGCACCCAGGATTCCACCGGGGAGCTGTTTTTT. Its translation: CASSTQDSTGELFF. The genes are TRBV7-6 and TRBJ2-2, with unresolved D. The CDR3 is 14 amino acids. Looked up from germline, CDR1 is SGHVS and CDR2 is FNYEAQ. Trimming removed 5 bases at V and 4 bases at J, with 11 bases between.

The chain uses TRBV6-6 and TRBJ1-5; D gene unclear. The V end was cut by 6 bases, the J end by 4 bases, with 10 bases between. In germline, CDR1 is MNHNY, CDR2 SVGAGI (reference sequence). This CDR3 has 13 residues. The CDR3 nucleotides are TGTGCCAGCAGGAGAGGGCATAATCAGCCCCAGCATTTT. Protein sequence: CASRRGHNQPQHF.

This chain links TRBV5-8 with TRBJ1-6, with D possibly matching TRBD1 (6 bases). CDR1 and CDR2 (germline): SGHTS, YDEGEE. Trimming removed 4 bases from V and 9 bases from J, with 20 bases in between. The CDR3 contains 16 residues. The CDR3 loop is CASSPEWAGVISPLHF. The CDR3 coding sequence is TGTGCCAGCAGCCCTGAATGGGCAGGGGTGATTTCACCCCTCCACTTT.

This clone has a handful of counts. The J gene is TRBJ1-1, the V gene TRBV19; D unclear. Germline assignment: CDR1 LNHDA and CDR2 SQIVND (reference sequence). V was shortened by 8 bases and J by 5 bases, with 15 bases between the two germline ends. This CDR3 is 13 amino acids long. The CDR3, as DNA: TGTGCCAGTGTTAAAGCCGGGGTGACTGAAGCTTTCTTT. Translating gives CASVKAGVTEAFF.

The chain has TRBV5-1 and TRBJ2-7; D is ambiguous. This CDR3 has 15 residues. Trimming shortened V by 0 bases and J by 1 base, and 11 bases separated the two germline ends. Germline CDR1 SGHRS, CDR2 YFSETQ. The CDR3 loop reads CASSLGPAESYEQYF. The CDR3 DNA reads TGCGCCAGCAGCTTGGGTCCGGCGGAATCCTACGAGCAGTACTTC.

This CDR3 is CASSLAQGVFTEAFF. Here the CDR3 DNA reads TGTGCCAGCAGCTTAGCCCAGGGTGTTTTCACTGAAGCTTTCTTT. The chain couples TRBV7-2 to TRBJ1-1; D is perhaps TRBD1 (5 bases). With 0 bases removed from V and 4 bases from J, the gap between germline ends came to 12 bases. CDR3 length: 15 residues. CDR1 and CDR2 from the germline V gene are SGHTA and FQGNSA.

This clone appeared a single time. CDR3 coding DNA: TGCGCCAGCAGCCCGCGAGGACAGGGGGTCGACTATGGCTACACCTTC. Amino acid sequence: CASSPRGQGVDYGYTF. The chain carries TRBV5-1 and TRBJ1-2, with 10 bases fitting TRBD1. Germline V lookup: CDR1 SGHRS, CDR2 YFSETQ. J lost 3 bases, V lost 4 bases, and 9 bases had no gene match. The CDR3 is 16 residues long. Full variable domain (outside the CDR3, taken from reference TRBV5-1 and TRBJ1-2): KAGVTQTPRYLIKTRGQQVTLSCSPISGHRSVSWYQQTPGQGLQFLFEYFSETQRNKGNFPGRFSGRQFSNSRSEMNVSTLELGDSALYLCASSPRGQGVDYGYTFGSGTRLTVV.